This TCR beta chain was recovered during a study of control samples from healthy donors and cancer patients (dated by TCRdb to 2018 to 2021). As for this clone: The antigen it binds to is not known. Base qualities are not at hand, and no much larger clone is one base apart.

Libraries were built with the immunoSEQ multiplex PCR assay. TCRdb's version of the immuneACCESS table is confined to in-frame rearrangements and falls short of the full clone set. An unresolved V gene accounts for under half of the shortfall where checked; the remainder is of unknown origin. In this sample the table shows under 200,000 clones, about 94% of which occur a single time. The ten top clones hold about 8.5% of the sample. The receptor was derived from a woman in her thirties or forties in good health. The sequenced sample was blood.

The CDR3 sequence is CASSLFGLTGWDEKLFF. In nucleotides, the sequence is TGTGCCAGCAGCTTGTTCGGTCTGACAGGGTGGGATGAAAAACTGTTTTTT. The chain is encoded by TRBV5-6 joined to TRBJ1-4, with 7 middle bases fitting TRBD1. V has 1 base trimmed and J has 6 bases trimmed; junction bases matching no gene number 12. Sequences SGHDT (CDR1) and YYEEEE (CDR2) are obtained from the germline V gene. CDR3 length: 17 amino acids, cysteine to phenylalanine. Only the CDR3 DNA stays, 51 bases, in frame from base 1. Beyond the CDR3, the reference TRBV5-6 and TRBJ1-4 genes provide the residues; the full variable domain reads: DAGVTQSPTHLIKTRGQQVTLRCSPKSGHDTVSWYQQALGQGPQFIFQYYEEEERQRGNFPDRFSGHQFPNYSSELNVNALLLGDSALYLCASSLFGLTGWDEKLFFGSGTQLSVL.